The 12 T cell receptor beta chains given below trace back to one sample, sequenced in a study of response to subunit inactivated influenza vaccine. TCRdb passed the RT-PCR reads through MiXCR, listing each CDR3 protein once. The sample lists roughly 550,000 distinct CDR3 sequences; roughly 25% were seen once. The same sample was also used in a study of T cells expressing NK-cell markers. That work contributes: As the method of synthesis, 5'RACE template switching with UMIs yielded TCR beta cDNA.

The sample was CD4+ T cells sorted from PBMCs, taken 12 days after vaccination. These TCRs come from a man aged 50-60 years who received an inactivated influenza vaccine.

The rearrangement uses TRBV10-3 and TRBJ2-7, with 8 bases identical to TRBD2. This CDR3 is 15 amino acids long. J gave up 6 bases and V 1 base, and 8 bases lay outside the gene matches. Germline V gives CDR1 ENHRY, CDR2 SYGVKD. The CDR3 spells CAISELAGRLAEQYF. The DNA of the CDR3 is TGTGCCATCAGTGAGTTAGCGGGGAGGTTGGCCGAGCAGTACTTC.

The chain combines TRBV5-1 with TRBJ2-7, with 11 bases aligning to TRBD2. The junction had 5 bases not matched to a gene; V was cut back by 2 bases and J by 4 bases. Germline CDR1 is SGHRS and CDR2 is YFSETQ. The CDR3 spans 15 residues. The CDR3 DNA follows: TGCGCCAGCAGCTTAACGACTAGCGGGGTGTACGAGCAGTACTTC. Protein sequence: CASSLTTSGVYEQYF.

This clonotype was counted ten times or more. The chain carries TRBV12-3 or TRBV12-4 and TRBJ2-2; no clear D. The length of the CDR3 is 13 residues. V dropped 3 bases and J dropped 1 base, with 3 bases sitting between them. This chain's CDR3 is CASSFMNTGELFF. The CDR3 nucleotides read TGTGCCAGCAGTTTTATGAACACCGGGGAGCTGTTTTTT.

The rearrangement links TRBV5-1 to TRBJ2-2, with 8 bases fitting TRBD1. The CDR3 extends over 15 amino acids. Trimming cost V 4 bases and J 3 bases; bases outside gene matches: 5. Looked up from germline, CDR1 is SGHRS and CDR2 is YFSETQ. CDR3 coding DNA: TGCGCCAGCAGCCAAGGACAGGGTGACACCGGGGAGCTGTTTTTT. It specifies CASSQGQGDTGELFF.

This clonotype was recorded a few times. This chain connects TRBV5-4 to TRBJ1-1, with unresolved D. Deletions cut 0 bases from V and 3 bases from J, with 12 bases between. The CDR3 extends over 15 amino acids. Germline-derived CDR1 and CDR2 are SGHNT and YYREEE (reference sequence). For the CDR3, the DNA is TGTGCCAGCAGCTTGGGAGGCAAGCGGGACACTGAAGCTTTCTTT. Protein: CASSLGGKRDTEAFF.

This clonotype was found a few times. CDR3 nucleotide sequence: TGCAGTGTGGCTAGCGGGGGGGCGGAGACCCAGTACTTC. It yields the protein CSVASGGAETQYF. The chain uses TRBV20-1 and TRBJ2-5, with 12 bases fitting TRBD2. The length of the CDR3 is 13 residues. Germline V gene data show CDR1 as DFQATT and CDR2 as SNEGSKA (reference sequence). Losses at the gene ends were 7 bases for V and 5 bases for J; bases not matched to a gene: 5.

The chain carries TRBV5-1 and TRBJ2-2, with D uncertain. Trimming pared 0 bases from V and 0 bases from J, leaving 9 bases between. In germline, CDR1 is SGHRS, CDR2 YFSETQ. CDR3 size: 16 residues. CDR3: CASSLAVPANTGELFF. The CDR3 DNA follows: TGCGCCAGCAGCTTGGCAGTCCCAGCGAACACCGGGGAGCTGTTTTTT.

The chain is built from TRBV7-6 and TRBJ2-1; tentative D call: TRBD2 (7 bases). The V end was cut by 5 bases, the J end by 8 bases, with 22 bases between. Germline V lookup: CDR1 SGHVS, CDR2 FNYEAQ. The CDR3 contains 16 residues. The CDR3 sequence: CASSLKGGSGVDEQFF. The CDR3 bases are TGTGCCAGCAGCCTAAAGGGGGGGTCCGGTGTTGATGAGCAGTTCTTC.

This clonotype was observed a handful of times. The CDR3 protein is CASSRTSAGGWNEQFF. In DNA, the CDR3 is TGTGCCAGCAGCCGAACCTCAGCGGGGGGTTGGAATGAGCAGTTCTTC. The chain combines TRBV6-1 with TRBJ2-1; 9 bases map to TRBD2. Trimming took 6 bases from V and 7 from J; bases not matched to a gene: 13. This CDR3 comprises 16 residues. The germline gives CDR1 MNHNS, CDR2 SASEGT.

This clonotype has just a few counts. The rearrangement joins TRBV7-3 to TRBJ2-3; tentative D call: TRBD2 (6 bases). Trimming removed 4 bases from V and 6 bases from J, with 17 bases in between. Per the germline V gene, CDR1 is SGHTA and CDR2 is FQGTGA. CDR3 length: 15 residues. CDR3 protein: CASSSTGRRGDTQYF. As DNA, the CDR3 is TGTGCCAGCAGCTCCACGGGGAGGAGGGGCGATACGCAGTATTTT. The full variable domain, with the rest looked up from reference TRBV7-3 and TRBJ2-3, is GAGVSQTPSNKVTEKGKYVELRCDPISGHTALYWYRQSLGQGPEFLIYFQGTGAADDSGLPNDRFFAVRPEGSVSTLKIQRTERGDSAVYLCASSSTGRRGDTQYFGPGTRLTVL.

With respect to this clonotype: An end of the junction does not agree with germline; a read error may underlie this. The V gene is TRBV4-1, the J gene TRBJ1-6; D not resolved. Per the germline V gene, CDR1 is MGHRA and CDR2 is YSYEKL. The CDR3 runs 16 residues. For the CDR3, the DNA is TGCGCCAGCAGCAAAGAAGGGAGGAGCCCGTATTCACCCCTCCACTTT. Residues: CASSKEGRSPYSPLHF.

This rearrangement joins TRBV6-5 to TRBJ1-2; 9 bases fit TRBD1. The CDR3 has 16 residues. Trimming took 3 bases from V and 5 from J; bases not matched to a gene: 10. The germline CDR1 and CDR2 sequences are MNHEY and SVGAGI. The CDR3 region is CASSYAQGAARYGYTF. CDR3 DNA sequence: TGTGCCAGCAGTTATGCACAGGGGGCGGCGAGGTATGGCTACACCTTC.